This TCR beta chain derives from a study of T-cell memory formation after mild COVID-19. Overall study: TCR clusters were mostly confined to one donor each. Study outcomes and limitations: A subset of responding clones appeared in pre-infection memory, suggesting cross-reactive memory joined. Clones shrinking between day 15 and 85 showed a balanced CD4/CD8 split, and those that grew later tilted toward CD4+.

CDR3 length: 17 residues. With 0 bases removed from V and 2 bases from J, the gap between germline ends came to 16 bases. The germline gives CDR1 SGHDN, CDR2 FVKESK. The TCR alpha and TCR beta cDNA libraries, bearing sample barcodes and UMIs, were generated by 5'RACE using constant-segment primers. MiXCR, run by TCRdb on the 5' RACE reads, gives a single entry per CDR3 protein. In the table there are 270,000 or so distinct CDR3 sequences, over 15% of which are singletons. A few counts support this clonotype. No antigen is known for it. The rearrangement joins TRBV14 to TRBJ2-5; D may match TRBD1 or TRBD2 (5 bases each). The clonotype originates from a man aged 18 to 30 who had mild COVID-19 (a few samples of this study predate the infection). Cell type and time point are not known. Sequencing was performed on PBMCs or a T cell subset sorted from them (not recorded which). The CDR3 sequence: CASSQELGEHYQETQYF. DNA for the CDR3: TGTGCCAGCAGCCAAGAACTAGGGGAGCATTATCAAGAGACCCAGTACTTC.